Below, 22 T cell receptor beta chains from the same sample are listed, as sequenced in a study of T cell repertoires in cytomegalovirus infection. TCRdb redid the calling of the reads with MiXCR, one entry per CDR3 protein. The sample lists 130,000 or so distinct CDR3 sequences, 5.5% to 7% occurring once. Material for sequencing was PBMCs. The receptors were sampled from a human donor in good health (CMV status not recorded). Some clones in this sample may be carry-over from other donors' samples.

This clonotype occurred a few times. The J gene is TRBJ2-3, the V gene TRBV28; D not resolved. This CDR3 is 15 amino acids long. Germline values: CDR1 MDHEN, CDR2 SYDVKM. V lost 6 bases to trimming and J lost 0 bases, with 13 bases between them. DNA of the CDR3: TGTGCCAGCAGCCCAGCCGGCACTAGCACAGATACGCAGTATTTT. Its translation is CASSPAGTSTDTQYF.

This clonotype was recorded many times. This chain uses TRBV7-8 with TRBJ1-5; 7 bases are a match to TRBD1. Trimming cost V 3 bases and J 2 bases; bases outside gene matches: 4. Germline CDR1 and CDR2: SGHVS and FQNEAQ. The CDR3 consists of 15 residues. CDR3 DNA sequence: TGTGCCAGCAGCTTCTCCGGACAGGGCAATCAGCCCCAGCATTTT. The encoded protein is CASSFSGQGNQPQHF.

This clonotype was observed at least ten times. The V call is TRBV12-3 or TRBV12-4, the J call TRBJ2-1; TRBD2 matches 9 bases. There are 15 residues in the CDR3. Trimming at V came to 10 bases and at J to 5 bases, leaving 12 bases not matched to a gene. The CDR3 loop is CAISFSGGPHNEQFF. The CDR3 DNA is TGTGCCATTTCCTTTAGCGGGGGACCCCACAATGAGCAGTTCTTC.

This clonotype showed up many times. The chain links TRBV5-8 to TRBJ2-7, with 10 bases that match TRBD1. Germline lookup yields CDR1 SGHTS and CDR2 YDEGEE. This CDR3 is 17 amino acids long. The V gene end was trimmed by 4 bases and the J gene end by 2 bases; junction bases not matched to a gene: 12. The CDR3 reads CASSPWGFGTGAYEQYF. CDR3 nucleotides: TGTGCCAGCAGCCCGTGGGGATTCGGGACAGGGGCCTACGAGCAGTACTTC.

There are many counts of this clonotype. The rearrangement joins TRBV7-6 to TRBJ1-2, with 10 bases that match TRBD1. The CDR3 is made up of 14 amino acids. From germline, CDR1 is SGHVS and CDR2 FNYEAQ. Trimming at V came to 3 bases and at J to 8 bases, leaving 6 bases not matched to a gene. The DNA of the CDR3 is TGTGCCAGCAGCTTTCGGACAGGGGGGGGAGGCTACACCTTC. It is translated as CASSFRTGGGGYTF.

This clonotype was seen a handful of times. The chain combines TRBV19 with TRBJ2-2, with a tentative D call TRBD2 (7 bases). The CDR3 spans 15 residues. Germline CDR1 LNHDA, CDR2 SQIVND (reference sequence). The V and J ends lost 6 bases and 0 bases respectively, with 11 bases between them. CDR3 coding DNA: TGTGCCAGTAGCACAGGGAGGGCGAACACCGGGGAGCTGTTTTTT. Protein sequence: CASSTGRANTGELFF. Looking up the rest from reference TRBV19 and TRBJ2-2 gives the full variable domain: DGGITQSPKYLFRKEGQNVTLSCEQNLNHDAMYWYRQDPGQGLRLIYYSQIVNDFQKGDIAEGYSVSREKKESFPLTVTSAQKNPTAFYLCASSTGRANTGELFFGEGSRLTVL.

The sample holds many counts of this clonotype. This chain joins TRBV19 and TRBJ1-2; perhaps TRBD1 as D (5 bases). The CDR3 has 15 amino acids. CDR1 LNHDA and CDR2 SQIVND come from the germline V gene (reference sequence). V was shortened by 3 bases and J by 0 bases, with 11 bases between the two germline ends. CDR3 coding DNA: TGTGCCAGTAGTATGGGGGGGGGAGCTAACTATGGCTACACCTTC. It is translated as CASSMGGGANYGYTF.

This rearrangement joins TRBV4-2 to TRBJ1-2; perhaps TRBD1 as D (6 bases). V was trimmed by 0 bases and J by 4 bases, leaving 12 bases between them. Germline CDR1 LGHNA, CDR2 YNFKEQ. CDR3 size: 15 residues. DNA for the CDR3: TGTGCCAGCAGCCAAGATGGGGGGCCGGGCTATGGCTACACCTTC. Translating it yields CASSQDGGPGYGYTF.

The chain employs TRBV20-1 and TRBJ1-1; D is perhaps TRBD1 (5 bases). The CDR3 extends over 12 amino acids. Germline CDR1 is DFQATT and CDR2 is SNEGSKA (reference sequence). V shed 3 bases and J shed 4 bases, with 9 bases lying between them. The CDR3 DNA sequence: TGCAGTGCTAGGAGGGGTGGCACTGAAGCTTTCTTT. This translates into CSARRGGTEAFF.

The chain joins TRBV20-1 to TRBJ1-2, with 8 nucleotides matching TRBD1. The V gene's germline CDR1 is DFQATT and CDR2 SNEGSKA (reference sequence). There are 13 residues in the CDR3. The trim removed 4 bases at V and 6 bases at J, leaving 7 bases unmatched. The CDR3 DNA sequence: TGCAGTGCTACCAGGGGGCGCTTCGATGGCTACACCTTC. Translating gives CSATRGRFDGYTF.

This clonotype was recorded many times. The chain carries TRBV5-6 and TRBJ2-3; D might be TRBD2 (5 bases). The CDR3 is 16 amino acids. Between the trimmed V and J ends, which lost 3 bases and 3 bases, there was a span of 17 bases. Germline V gives CDR1 SGHDT, CDR2 YYEEEE. In nucleotides, the CDR3 is TGTGCCAGCAGCTGGGGAGACTATACGATGACAGATACGCAGTATTTT. It encodes CASSWGDYTMTDTQYF.

In its sample, this clonotype was seen many times. The rearrangement links TRBV7-2 to TRBJ2-2, with 12 nucleotides matching TRBD2. Unmatched junction bases numbered 3, after V lost 2 bases and J lost 2 bases. In germline, CDR1 is SGHTA, CDR2 FQGNSA. The CDR3 is made up of 17 amino acids. The CDR3 region is CASSLSLAGGNTGELFF. As DNA, the CDR3 is TGTGCCAGCAGCTTATCACTAGCGGGGGGAAACACCGGGGAGCTGTTTTTT.

The chain carries TRBV2 and TRBJ1-1, with D unresolved. CDR1 is SNHLY, CDR2 FYNNEI, per germline. The CDR3 totals 16 residues. V lost 8 bases and J lost 0, with 19 bases in between. For the CDR3, the DNA is TGTGCCAGCCGGGCCCTCCTTTTAAGCATGAACACTGAAGCTTTCTTT. Translation: CASRALLLSMNTEAFF. The variable domain in full, with the rest retrieved from reference TRBV2 and TRBJ1-1, is EPEVTQTPSHQVTQMGQEVILRCVPISNHLYFYWYRQILGQKVEFLVSFYNNEISEKSEIFDDQFSVERPDGSNFTLKIRSTKLEDSAMYFCASRALLLSMNTEAFFGQGTRLTVV.

In its sample, this clonotype was seen many times. The chain uses TRBV7-2 and TRBJ2-3; weak D call: TRBD2 (6 bases). Trimming removed 0 bases at V and 7 bases at J, with 20 bases between. The CDR3 is made up of 17 amino acids. Germline CDR1 SGHTA, CDR2 FQGNSA. The CDR3: CASSLAQSGGVRNTQYF. The CDR3 nucleotides read TGTGCCAGCAGCTTAGCTCAATCCGGGGGAGTGAGGAATACGCAGTATTTT.

The rearrangement uses TRBV7-9 and TRBJ2-2, with 7 bases that match TRBD1. CDR3 length equals 16 residues. V gave up 5 bases and J gave up 1 base; unmatched junction bases: 7. Germline V gene data show CDR1 as SEHNR and CDR2 as FQNEAQ (reference sequence). DNA for the CDR3: TGTGCCAGCAGCACCGGACAGGCGGGGAACACCGGGGAGCTGTTTTTT. Translated, it gives CASSTGQAGNTGELFF.

This CDR3 reads CSAAGASRETQYF. The CDR3 DNA sequence: TGCAGTGCAGCCGGGGCGTCTAGGGAGACCCAGTACTTC. V and J are TRBV20-1 and TRBJ2-5, with D perhaps TRBD1 or TRBD2 (5 bases each). The CDR3 is made up of 13 amino acids. The V end lost 6 bases, the J end lost 5 bases, and 16 bases lay between the germline ends. Looked up from germline, CDR1 is DFQATT and CDR2 is SNEGSKA (reference sequence).

In this sample, this clonotype turned up many times. The J gene is TRBJ1-2, the V gene TRBV6-1, with TRBD1 identical over 12 bases. This CDR3 comprises 16 residues. V lost 5 bases to trimming and J lost 4 bases; unmatched junction nucleotides: 8. Germline assignment: CDR1 MNHNS and CDR2 SASEGT. CDR3 DNA: TGTGCCAGCAGTTCCCGGGGGACAGGGGGCTTCTATGGCTACACCTTC. It is translated as CASSSRGTGGFYGYTF.

This clonotype came up many times. The genes are TRBV28 and TRBJ1-5, with a possible D match to TRBD1 (5 bases). The CDR3 spans 15 residues. V lost 8 bases and J 3 bases, leaving 17 bases between the germline ends. Germline V CDR1 and CDR2: MDHEN, SYDVKM. The CDR3 DNA reads TGTGCCAGCCTATCGACAGAAGCGATCAATCAGCCCCAGCATTTT. It encodes CASLSTEAINQPQHF.

This clonotype showed up many times. The V call is TRBV18, the J call TRBJ1-6, with D uncertain. The V end lost 1 base, the J end lost 7 bases, and 8 bases lay between the germline ends. The CDR3 runs to 14 residues. Germline-derived CDR1 and CDR2 are KGHSH and LQKENI. The CDR3 region is CASSPQAPNSPLHF. The CDR3 nucleotides are TGTGCCAGCTCACCACAGGCTCCCAATTCACCCCTCCACTTT.

The V call is TRBV19, the J call TRBJ2-7; D unresolved. V gave up 5 bases and J gave up 2 bases, with 13 bases separating them. CDR3 length: 14 residues. CDR1 LNHDA and CDR2 SQIVND come from the germline V gene (reference sequence). The CDR3 loop is CASSGYINAYEQYF. The DNA for the CDR3 is TGTGCCAGTAGTGGGTATATAAACGCCTACGAGCAGTACTTC. Together with reference TRBV19 and TRBJ2-7, the CDR3 gives the full variable domain: DGGITQSPKYLFRKEGQNVTLSCEQNLNHDAMYWYRQDPGQGLRLIYYSQIVNDFQKGDIAEGYSVSREKKESFPLTVTSAQKNPTAFYLCASSGYINAYEQYFGPGTRLTVT.

Many counts were recorded for this clonotype. This rearrangement joins TRBV28 to TRBJ2-7; tentative D call: TRBD2 (5 bases). The CDR3 sequence is 15 residues long. V lost 6 bases to trimming and J lost 4 bases, with 19 bases between them. The germline V gene has CDR1 MDHEN and CDR2 SYDVKM. Here the CDR3 DNA reads TGTGCCAGCAGCCCCCCGGTTACTAGTACTTACGAGCAGTACTTC. Residues: CASSPPVTSTYEQYF.

This clonotype has at least ten counts. This rearrangement joins TRBV7-2 to TRBJ2-2, with D maybe TRBD1 (5 bases). The germline V and J ends were trimmed by 1 base and 2 bases, with 8 bases remaining between them. There are 15 residues in the CDR3. The V gene's germline CDR1 is SGHTA and CDR2 FQGNSA. The CDR3 DNA follows: TGTGCCAGCAGCTTAGGAGGACACAACACCGGGGAGCTGTTTTTT. This codes for CASSLGGHNTGELFF.